This T cell receptor (beta chain) was sequenced for a study of blood T cell repertoires in COVID-19. Background on the study: Acute-phase and convalescent COVID-19 samples originated in the United States, Italy and Spain. The cDNA or gDNA used as material had been derived from T cells, B-cell-depleted T cells, or PBMCs.

Original handling: Researchers report that nucleated cell counts were estimated from reference gene primer amplification. Produced via immunoSEQ multiplex PCR; TCRdb's table is partial and in-frame only. The D gene and trimming were derived from the DNA, and the V and J assignments and clone size from that table. The table has under 200,000 clones, more than 65% seen once; the top ten hold under 3%. Deletions cut 3 bases from V and 0 bases from J, with 8 bases between. The CDR3 is 15 residues long. Germline V gene lookup returns CDR1 KGHSH and CDR2 LQKENI. The V and J genes are TRBV18 and TRBJ1-4; D is unresolved. The TCR sequence derives from a human donor with acute or convalescent COVID-19. The donor label of this sample is uncertain. The source material was peripheral blood. CDR3 bases: TGTGCCAGCTCACCCCTGGGAGCAACTAATGAAAAACTGTTTTTT. It codes for CASSPLGATNEKLFF. Filled out from reference TRBV18 and TRBJ1-4, the complete variable domain reads NAGVMQNPRHLVRRRGQEARLRCSPMKGHSHVYWYRQLPEEGLKFMVYLQKENIIDESGMPKERFSAEFPKEGPSILRIQQVVRGDSAAYFCASSPLGATNEKLFFGSGTQLSVL.